The 4 T cell receptor beta chains in this list originate from one sample, sequenced in a study of cytomegalovirus exposure and HLA in healthy donors. The study ran its PCR with 60 Vbeta and 13 Jbeta primers. Clones were read by immunoSEQ multiplex PCR, and TCRdb kept only the in-frame ones, dropping some. The sample lists 97,000 or so clones; 77% were seen once. The sequenced sample consisted of PBMCs. Receptor source: a male donor in good health and CMV-seropositive.

The chain is built from TRBV19 and TRBJ2-3; 8 bases map to TRBD1. J gave up 5 bases and V 7 bases, and 11 bases lay outside the gene matches. This CDR3 comprises 15 residues. The germline V gene encodes CDR1 LNHDA and CDR2 SQIVND (reference sequence). Written as DNA, the CDR3 is TGTGCCAGTAACCTGGGGGACAGGACACGAGATACGCAGTATTTT. Translated: CASNLGDRTRDTQYF.

The J gene is TRBJ2-3, the V gene TRBV18; 8 nucleotides match TRBD1. After removal of 8 bases from V and 6 bases from J, the junction contained 16 bases not matched to a gene. This CDR3 comprises 16 residues. CDR1 KGHSH and CDR2 LQKENI come from the germline V gene. The CDR3 nucleotides read TGTGCCAGCCAAGGCCCCCGACAGGGGTCGGTTGATACGCAGTATTTT. This sequence encodes CASQGPRQGSVDTQYF.

This clone was found once. The chain recombines TRBV6-1 with TRBJ1-3; D ambiguous. Trimming cost V 1 base and J 2 bases, with 6 bases left between them. Germline V gene data show CDR1 as MNHNS and CDR2 as SASEGT. The CDR3 has 14 residues. The CDR3 sequence is CASSEVGPGNTIYF. The CDR3 nucleotides read TGTGCCAGCAGTGAAGTTGGGCCTGGAAACACCATATATTTT.

This clone has a single count. This chain links TRBV28 with TRBJ2-7; 7 bases are a match to TRBD1. The CDR3 consists of 13 residues. Germline assignment: CDR1 MDHEN and CDR2 SYDVKM. The junction had 4 bases not matched to a gene; V was cut back by 6 bases and J by 2 bases. This CDR3 is CASRRTGAYEQYF. CDR3 nucleotide sequence: TGTGCCAGCAGACGCACAGGGGCCTACGAGCAGTACTTC.